Listed here are 30 T cell receptor beta chains from one sample, sequenced in a study of blood T cell repertoires in COVID-19. Produced via immunoSEQ multiplex PCR; TCRdb's table is partial and in-frame only. The sample includes around 100,000 clones, 69% of them seen just once. The sequenced sample was peripheral blood. Receptor source: a man older than 75 with acute or convalescent COVID-19.

The genes are TRBV7-6 and TRBJ2-7, with 8 nucleotides matching TRBD2. Losses at the gene ends were 5 bases for V and 2 bases for J; bases not matched to a gene: 2. Germline values: CDR1 SGHVS, CDR2 FNYEAQ. This CDR3 spans 13 amino acids. The CDR3 sequence: CASSPGGTYEQYF. CDR3 sequence (DNA): TGTGCCAGCAGCCCGGGGGGGACCTACGAGCAGTACTTC.

The chain is built from TRBV5-6 and TRBJ2-3; 7 bases are a match to TRBD2. Germline V gene data show CDR1 as SGHDT and CDR2 as YYEEEE. The CDR3 length is 15 residues. V lost 1 base to trimming and J lost 2 bases; unmatched junction nucleotides: 4. The CDR3 region has the DNA TGTGCCAGCAGCTTGTTCGGGAGGAACACAGATACGCAGTATTTT. This codes for CASSLFGRNTDTQYF.

This clone occurred once. The V gene is TRBV10-3, the J gene TRBJ1-3; 7 bases align to TRBD1. With 6 bases clipped from V and 8 bases from J, the junction kept 7 bases outside the gene matches. This CDR3 spans 13 amino acids. Germline loops: CDR1 ENHRY, CDR2 SYGVKD. CDR3 coding DNA: TGTGCCATCAGCGGGACAGTAGGGGACACCATATATTTT. Its protein is CAISGTVGDTIYF.

This chain connects TRBV11-2 to TRBJ2-7, with 11 bases identical to TRBD2. The junction had 12 bases not matched to a gene; V was cut back by 4 bases and J by 4 bases. The germline V gene has CDR1 SGHAT and CDR2 FQNNGV. There are 17 residues in the CDR3. The CDR3 sequence is CASSSTRPGLAEYEQYF. CDR3 bases: TGTGCCAGCAGCTCGACGCGACCGGGACTAGCGGAATACGAGCAGTACTTC.

This clone was picked up a small number of times. The rearrangement joins TRBV10-3 to TRBJ1-1, with D uncertain. The CDR3 contains 13 residues. V shed 10 bases and J shed 0 bases, with 12 bases lying between them. Germline V gives CDR1 ENHRY, CDR2 SYGVKD. Written as DNA, the CDR3 is TGTGCCACGTCACCTCCTATGAACACTGAAGCTTTCTTT. It encodes CATSPPMNTEAFF.

The rearrangement links TRBV19 to TRBJ1-4; D gene ambiguous. Trimming took off 1 base at V and 8 bases at J, with 11 bases between the two ends. CDR3 length equals 14 residues. CDR1 and CDR2 from the germline V gene are LNHDA and SQIVND (reference sequence). Here the CDR3 DNA reads TGTGCCAGTAGTATAGGCGGCCTTCGGGAAAAACTGTTTTTT. It is translated as CASSIGGLREKLFF.

The sample holds a few counts of this clone. The chain couples TRBV19 to TRBJ2-3; no clear D. V lost 4 bases and J 2 bases, leaving 13 bases between the germline ends. The CDR3 runs to 15 residues. Per germline, CDR1 LNHDA and CDR2 SQIVND (reference sequence). In DNA form, the CDR3 reads TGTGCCAGTAGTACGCGCATACGAAACACAGATACGCAGTATTTT. Protein: CASSTRIRNTDTQYF.

The rearrangement uses TRBV5-6 and TRBJ2-7, with 10 bases lining up with TRBD1. Germline V CDR1 and CDR2: SGHDT, YYEEEE. The CDR3 has 14 amino acids. V shed 3 bases, J shed 2 bases, and the junction held 2 bases outside the gene matches. For the CDR3, the DNA is TGTGCCAGCAGCTCCGGGACAGGGGCCTACGAGCAGTACTTC. Encoded protein: CASSSGTGAYEQYF.

This clone was detected only a few times. The CDR3 nucleotides read TGTGCCAGCAGGGTACCTAGAAGCGGAGCCGGGGAGCTGTTTTTT. Translated: CASRVPRSGAGELFF. The rearrangement links TRBV28 to TRBJ2-2; D might be TRBD2 (5 bases). V dropped 6 bases and J dropped 6 bases, with 17 bases sitting between them. Germline assignment: CDR1 MDHEN and CDR2 SYDVKM. The CDR3 consists of 15 residues.

This clone is deemed medium-sized. This chain joins TRBV6-5 and TRBJ2-1; perhaps TRBD2 as D (6 bases). The germline V gene encodes CDR1 MNHEY and CDR2 SVGAGI. This CDR3 spans 14 amino acids. Trimming took off 4 bases at V and 4 bases at J, with 11 bases between the two ends. DNA of the CDR3: TGTGCCAGCAGTTCAGGAGGGCGATACAATGAGCAGTTCTTC. Translating gives CASSSGGRYNEQFF.

This clone was picked up one time. The chain uses TRBV10-2 and TRBJ2-6; the D is unclear. This CDR3 is built from 16 residues. Trimming stripped 2 bases from V and 0 bases from J, with 8 bases between. CDR1 WSHSY and CDR2 SAAADI come from the germline V gene. The CDR3, as DNA: TGCGCCAGCAGTGAGAGCCACAGCTCTGGGGCCAACGTCCTGACTTTC. It translates to CASSESHSSGANVLTF.

This chain connects TRBV6-2 or TRBV6-3 to TRBJ2-4; weak D call: TRBD1 (6 bases). V lost 4 bases and J lost 5, with 9 bases in between. CDR1 is MNHEY and CDR2 is SVGEGT in the germline V gene. This CDR3 has 13 residues. CDR3 DNA sequence: TGTGCCAGCAGTTCTCGGACAGAAAACATTCAGTACTTC. It encodes CASSSRTENIQYF.

This sequence joins TRBV6-2 or TRBV6-3 and TRBJ2-7; 8 bases are shared with TRBD2. V shed 6 bases, J shed 2 bases, and the junction held 15 bases outside the gene matches. This CDR3 region has 17 residues. The germline V gene encodes CDR1 MNHEY and CDR2 SVGEGT. The CDR3 sequence: CASSSPSWAGGAYEQYF. The DNA for the CDR3 is TGTGCCAGCAGCTCACCCAGCTGGGCGGGAGGAGCCTACGAGCAGTACTTC.

The chain has TRBV7-8 and TRBJ2-1; 12 bases are shared with TRBD2. This CDR3 is 16 amino acids long. Germline V gene data show CDR1 as SGHVS and CDR2 as FQNEAQ. The V segment lost 5 bases and the J segment 8 bases; nucleotides outside the gene matches: 10. The CDR3: CASSPRLAGAWDEQFF. DNA for the CDR3: TGTGCCAGCAGCCCGAGACTAGCGGGAGCATGGGATGAGCAGTTCTTC.

A few counts support this clone. The J gene is TRBJ1-5, the V gene TRBV6-2 or TRBV6-3; no definite D call. This CDR3 comprises 16 residues. Germline V gene data show CDR1 as MNHEY and CDR2 as SVGEGT. Trimming shortened V by 6 bases and J by 4 bases, and 19 bases separated the two germline ends. CDR3 amino acids: CASSSESLAGNQPQHF. CDR3 in DNA: TGTGCCAGCAGCTCGGAGAGCCTCGCGGGGAATCAGCCCCAGCATTTT.

The chain couples TRBV28 to TRBJ1-6; no definite D call. The CDR3 sequence is 14 residues long. CDR1 and CDR2 (germline): MDHEN, SYDVKM. V lost 3 bases and J lost 6, with 9 bases in between. The CDR3 DNA follows: TGTGCCAGCAGTTTTGAACAGCTTAATTCACCCCTCCACTTT. Amino acids: CASSFEQLNSPLHF.

The rearrangement uses TRBV19 and TRBJ2-7, with D maybe TRBD1 (5 bases). CDR1 is LNHDA, CDR2 SQIVND, per germline (reference sequence). The CDR3 has 14 residues. V was trimmed by 5 bases and J by 3 bases, leaving 14 bases between them. In nucleotides, the CDR3 is TGTGCCAGTAGTGGCACAGGTAGGAGCTACGAGCAGTACTTC. Translated: CASSGTGRSYEQYF.

The chain uses TRBV6-6 and TRBJ1-6; tentative D call: TRBD1 (6 bases). CDR1 and CDR2 (germline): MNHNY, SVGAGI (reference sequence). The CDR3 is made up of 16 amino acids. The V end lost 6 bases, the J end lost 0 bases, and 12 bases lay between the germline ends. The CDR3 bases are TGTGCCAGCAGCCCGACAGGTCCCTCCTATAATTCACCCCTCCACTTT. This codes for CASSPTGPSYNSPLHF.

This chain uses TRBV6-5 with TRBJ2-7, with 10 bases fitting TRBD2. Trimming removed 8 bases from V and 6 bases from J; junction bases left unmatched: 13. The CDR3 sequence is 15 residues long. CDR1 is MNHEY, CDR2 SVGAGI, per germline. CDR3 sequence (DNA): TGTGCCAGCCTCGAGGGGGCTAGCGGGAGTAGCGAGCAGTACTTC. Its translation: CASLEGASGSSEQYF.

This chain joins TRBV18 and TRBJ1-1; maybe TRBD1 (5 bases). Trimming pared 3 bases from V and 5 bases from J, leaving 16 bases between. Germline CDR1 reads KGHSH; CDR2 reads LQKENI. The CDR3 is made up of 15 amino acids. CDR3 loop: CASSPVGGKGTEAFF. The CDR3, as DNA: TGTGCCAGCTCACCGGTTGGCGGGAAGGGGACTGAAGCTTTCTTT. The entire variable domain, with the rest obtained from reference TRBV18 and TRBJ1-1, is as follows: NAGVMQNPRHLVRRRGQEARLRCSPMKGHSHVYWYRQLPEEGLKFMVYLQKENIIDESGMPKERFSAEFPKEGPSILRIQQVVRGDSAAYFCASSPVGGKGTEAFFGQGTRLTVV.

This clone was counted between two and nine times. The chain joins TRBV19 to TRBJ1-5, with TRBD1 matching over 7 bases. The CDR3 is 17 residues long. J lost 1 base, V lost 4 bases, and 10 bases had no gene match. Germline loops: CDR1 LNHDA, CDR2 SQIVND (reference sequence). CDR3 nucleotides: TGTGCCAGTAGTAGGGACAGTCCAAATCAGAGCAATCAGCCCCAGCATTTT. Residues: CASSRDSPNQSNQPQHF.

This clone was observed once. The chain employs TRBV7-6 and TRBJ1-1, with D hard to call. The CDR3 is made up of 14 amino acids. Germline V CDR1 and CDR2: SGHVS, FNYEAQ. V dropped 3 bases and J dropped 3 bases, with 11 bases sitting between them. The CDR3 is CASSLGARDTEAFF. CDR3 nucleotide sequence: TGTGCCAGCAGCTTGGGAGCTCGGGACACTGAAGCTTTCTTT. The entire variable domain, with the rest obtained from reference TRBV7-6 and TRBJ1-1, is as follows: GAGVSQSPRYKVTKRGQDVALRCDPISGHVSLYWYRQALGQGPEFLTYFNYEAQQDKSGLPNDRFSAERPEGSISTLTIQRTEQRDSAMYRCASSLGARDTEAFFGQGTRLTVV.

This chain links TRBV2 with TRBJ2-1, with 12 bases lining up with TRBD2. Losses at the gene ends were 6 bases for V and 7 bases for J; bases not matched to a gene: 10. CDR1 SNHLY and CDR2 FYNNEI come from the germline V gene. This CDR3 spans 16 amino acids. CDR3 residues: CASSGTTSGSTNEQFF. The CDR3 DNA follows: TGTGCCAGCAGCGGAACGACTAGCGGGAGTACTAATGAGCAGTTCTTC.

V gene TRBV6-2 or TRBV6-3 combines with J gene TRBJ2-3; D unresolved. This CDR3 contains 13 residues. Trimming took 0 bases from V and 1 from J, leaving 2 bases between them. Germline CDR1 MNHEY, CDR2 SVGEGT. CDR3 bases: TGTGCCAGCAGTTACTCCGGCACAGATACGCAGTATTTT. Amino acids: CASSYSGTDTQYF.

This clone appeared a few times. The chain employs TRBV30 and TRBJ1-6, with D perhaps matching TRBD1 (6 bases). Germline CDR1 reads GTSNPN; CDR2 reads SVGIG (reference sequence). This CDR3 is built from 13 residues. V was pared by 1 base and J by 9 bases, with 10 bases between. The chain's CDR3 is CAWSEETGSPLHF. DNA for the CDR3: TGTGCCTGGAGTGAGGAGACAGGTTCACCCCTCCACTTT.

The sample holds one count of this clone. The V gene is TRBV19, the J gene TRBJ2-5; 11 positions agree with TRBD2. The CDR3 covers 16 residues. Germline-derived CDR1 and CDR2 are LNHDA and SQIVND (reference sequence). J lost 2 bases, V lost 7 bases, and 9 bases had no gene match. The CDR3 region has the DNA TGTGCCAGTACCCCCTCCGGGACTAGCGGTCAAGAGACCCAGTACTTC. Its protein product is CASTPSGTSGQETQYF.

The genes are TRBV29-1 and TRBJ1-4; D might be TRBD1 (5 bases). CDR1 and CDR2 (germline): SQVTM, ANQGSEA. CDR3 length: 12 residues. V lost 7 bases, J lost 8 bases, and 14 bases lay in between. The CDR3 protein is CSARQRNEKLFF. The CDR3 DNA reads TGCAGCGCCAGACAGAGGAACGAAAAACTGTTTTTT.

This clone was seen a handful of times. The gene calls are TRBV2 and TRBJ1-1, with a tentative D call TRBD1 (6 bases). V lost 7 bases, J lost 1 base, and 13 bases lay in between. The CDR3 consists of 14 residues. Germline V gene data show CDR1 as SNHLY and CDR2 as FYNNEI. The CDR3 DNA reads as TGTGCCAGCACCCGCACAGGGAGGAACACTGAAGCTTTCTTT. Amino acids: CASTRTGRNTEAFF.

V is TRBV11-2 and J is TRBJ2-2, with 7 bases lining up with TRBD2. Trimming at V came to 7 bases and at J to 4 bases, leaving 12 bases not matched to a gene. Germline V lookup: CDR1 SGHAT, CDR2 FQNNGV. The length of the CDR3 is 16 residues. The CDR3 region is CASINWEGLVTGELFF. DNA of the CDR3: TGTGCCAGCATTAACTGGGAGGGCCTAGTCACCGGGGAGCTGTTTTTT.

This chain links TRBV5-5 with TRBJ2-3; 14 nucleotides match TRBD2. CDR3 length equals 20 residues. Germline lookup yields CDR1 SGHKS and CDR2 YYEKEE (reference sequence). J was trimmed by 4 bases and V by 1 base; bases with no gene match: 14. Here the CDR3 reads CASSLRQVFGTSGSPDTQYF. Written as DNA, the CDR3 is TGTGCCAGCAGCTTGCGTCAGGTCTTCGGGACTAGCGGGAGCCCAGATACGCAGTATTTT.